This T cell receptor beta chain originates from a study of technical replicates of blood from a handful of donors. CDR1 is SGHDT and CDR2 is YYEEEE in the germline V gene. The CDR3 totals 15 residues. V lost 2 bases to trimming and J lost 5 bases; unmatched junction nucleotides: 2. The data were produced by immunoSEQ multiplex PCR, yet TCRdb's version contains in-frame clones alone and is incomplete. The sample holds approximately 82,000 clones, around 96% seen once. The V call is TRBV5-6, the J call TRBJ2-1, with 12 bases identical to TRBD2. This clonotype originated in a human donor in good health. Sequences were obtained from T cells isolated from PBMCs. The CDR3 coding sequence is TGTGCCAGCAGCTTCCTAGCGGGAGGGCACAATGAGCAGTTCTTC. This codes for CASSFLAGGHNEQFF.